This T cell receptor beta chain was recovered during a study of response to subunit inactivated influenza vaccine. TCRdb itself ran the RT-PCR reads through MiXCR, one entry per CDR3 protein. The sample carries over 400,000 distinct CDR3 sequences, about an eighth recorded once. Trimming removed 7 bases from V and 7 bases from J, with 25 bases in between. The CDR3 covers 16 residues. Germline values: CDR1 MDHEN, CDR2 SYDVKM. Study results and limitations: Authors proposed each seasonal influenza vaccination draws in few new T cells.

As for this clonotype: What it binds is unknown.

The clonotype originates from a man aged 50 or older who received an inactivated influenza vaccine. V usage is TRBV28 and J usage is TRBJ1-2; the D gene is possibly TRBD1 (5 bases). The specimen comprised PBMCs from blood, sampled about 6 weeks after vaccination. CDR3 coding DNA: TGTGCCAGCATCTCGTCGGAGTTCGGGGGAAGGGGTGGCTACACCTTC. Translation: CASISSEFGGRGGYTF.